This TCR beta chain stems from a study of OX40 agonist ivuxolimab in advanced cancers. Study-level information: Males comprised about 84% of the group, whose mean age was about 61 years (range about 20 to 79). About 42% of patients had received prior checkpoint inhibitor therapy.

Germline V gene data show CDR1 as SQVTM and CDR2 as ANQGSEA. This CDR3 spans 16 amino acids. Trimming took 2 bases from V and 10 from J; bases not matched to a gene: 9. The table came from immunoSEQ multiplex PCR; TCRdb's copy has only in-frame clones and leaves some out. The data show about 50,000 clones, with about 92% seen just once and roughly 6% held by the top ten. V gene TRBV29-1 combines with J gene TRBJ2-1; 15 nucleotides agree with TRBD2. The TCR comes from an adult with an advanced solid tumor such as melanoma, head and neck, liver or kidney cancer. Here the sequenced sample was CD4+ or CD8+ T cells sorted from blood, taken in a trial of the OX40 agonist ivuxolimab. The CDR3 DNA follows: TGCAGCGTTGAATTGGGGGGACTAGCGGGAGGTAAAGAGCAGTTCTTC. This encodes CSVELGGLAGGKEQFF.